Shown below are 2 T cell receptor beta chains from a single sample sequenced in a study of blood T cell repertoires in COVID-19. Produced via immunoSEQ multiplex PCR; TCRdb's table is partial and in-frame only. The sample comprises about 190,000 clones, roughly 84% of which are singletons, and under 4% rests with the top ten. Sequences were obtained from PBMCs or T cells enriched from blood (not recorded which). The receptors shown here come from a woman aged 25-40 years who had been exposed to COVID-19.

This clone was observed a few times. The chain combines TRBV7-3 with TRBJ2-5, with 7 bases identical to TRBD1. CDR1 and CDR2 (germline): SGHTA, FQGTGA. V shed 2 bases, J shed 6 bases, and the junction held 3 bases outside the gene matches. The CDR3 has 13 amino acids. The CDR3 here is CASSLRGQQTQYF. The CDR3 bases are TGTGCCAGCAGCTTACGGGGACAGCAGACCCAGTACTTC.

This rearrangement joins TRBV6-5 to TRBJ1-2, with 7 bases that match TRBD1. This CDR3 contains 15 residues. Germline CDR1 MNHEY, CDR2 SVGAGI. Trimming removed 6 bases from V and 8 bases from J; junction bases left unmatched: 15. This CDR3 reads CASRPDIDRVGGYTF. The CDR3 DNA sequence: TGTGCCAGCAGACCCGATATTGACAGGGTCGGGGGCTACACCTTC.